These 18 T cell receptor beta chains were sequenced from one sample in a study of Graves' ophthalmopathy and Graves' hyperthyroidism (dated by TCRdb to the late 2010s). Sequencing used an Illumina HiSeq 2000. TCR beta CDR3 regions were amplified from RNA transcripts for repertoire sequencing. HTBI primers and the Qiagen OneStep RT-PCR kit were used in a first-round RT-PCR, which was followed by a second-round multiplex PCR, size selection and purification. TCRdb reworked the public reads: Q25 trimming with fastp, MiXCR clone assembly, productive beta chains retained. Identical CDR3 proteins give one entry, which carries the most common genes and DNA. Across this sample there are 300,000 to 400,000 distinct CDR3 sequences, with about a sixth seen only once. Clones ranked in the top ten supply 2% to 2.5% of the sample. The sequenced sample consisted of peripheral blood. These receptors all stem from an adult woman with stable Graves' hyperthyroidism.

V gene TRBV12-3 or TRBV12-4 combines with J gene TRBJ2-7, with 14 bases that match TRBD2. Germline trimming cut 8 bases from V and 7 bases from J; bases unmatched to any gene: 10. There are 15 residues in the CDR3. The CDR3 coding sequence is TGTGCCAGCGCCCCGACTAGCGGGGGGGTTGGGGAGCAGTACTTC. As protein: CASAPTSGGVGEQYF.

Concerning this clonotype itself: A much bigger clone sits one base away, suggesting this may be a read error. The chain uses TRBV11-1 and TRBJ1-1; TRBD1 matches at 10 bases. Germline V CDR1 and CDR2: SGHAT, FQDESV (reference sequence). Trimming took 5 bases from V and 4 from J; bases not matched to a gene: 10. This CDR3 region has 16 residues. The CDR3 sequence is CASSPPDRGRVTEAFF. CDR3 DNA: TGTGCCAGCAGCCCACCGGACAGGGGGAGGGTCACTGAAGCTTTCTTT.

The chain uses TRBV7-2 and TRBJ1-1; D is unresolved. The CDR3 contains 13 residues. Germline V gives CDR1 SGHTA, CDR2 FQGNSA. Between the trimmed V and J ends, which lost 4 bases and 5 bases, there was a span of 11 bases. This CDR3 is CASSSTSRTEAFF. CDR3 coding DNA: TGTGCCAGCAGCTCTACAAGTAGGACTGAAGCTTTCTTT. Filled out from reference TRBV7-2 and TRBJ1-1, the complete variable domain reads GAGVSQSPSNKVTEKGKDVELRCDPISGHTALYWYRQSLGQGLEFLIYFQGNSAPDKSGLPSDRFSAERTGGSVSTLTIQRTQQEDSAVYLCASSSTSRTEAFFGQGTRLTVV.

This clonotype came up many times. This chain connects TRBV28 to TRBJ1-1, with no clear D. The V gene lost 3 bases and the J gene lost 0 bases, with 8 bases spanning the gap. Germline CDR1 and CDR2: MDHEN and SYDVKM. CDR3 length equals 14 residues. CDR3 bases: TGTGCCAGCAGTTTGTGGAGGATGAACACTGAAGCTTTCTTT. Encoded protein: CASSLWRMNTEAFF. Supplemented by reference TRBV28 and TRBJ1-1, the full variable domain reads DVKVTQSSRYLVKRTGEKVFLECVQDMDHENMFWYRQDPGLGLRLIYFSYDVKMKEKGDIPEGYSVSREKKERFSLILESASTNQTSMYLCASSLWRMNTEAFFGQGTRLTVV.

The rearrangement joins TRBV6-2 or TRBV6-3 to TRBJ2-2; TRBD2 matches 8 bases. The CDR3 has 17 residues. V gave up 2 bases and J gave up 5 bases; unmatched junction bases: 10. Germline assignment: CDR1 MNHEY and CDR2 SVGEGT. CDR3 sequence (DNA): TGTGCCAGCAGTTACGGCCTGTTAGCGGGGTCGACCGGGGAGCTGTTTTTT. It codes for CASSYGLLAGSTGELFF.

In this sample, this clonotype turned up a few times. V is TRBV3-1 and J is TRBJ2-7, with 7 positions matching TRBD2. CDR1 and CDR2 from the germline V gene are LGHDT and YNNKEL (reference sequence). With V trimmed by 3 bases and J by 0 bases, 11 bases remained unmatched. The CDR3 contains 17 residues. The CDR3 spells CASSHGRPDLSSYEQYF. The CDR3 coding sequence is TGTGCCAGCAGCCACGGGAGGCCCGACCTGAGCTCCTACGAGCAGTACTTC.

This clonotype was detected ten times or more. The J gene is TRBJ2-2, the V gene TRBV20-1; 9 bases align to TRBD1. Trimming cost V 6 bases and J 4 bases; bases outside gene matches: 6. This CDR3 contains 14 residues. Germline V CDR1 and CDR2: DFQATT, SNEGSKA (reference sequence). CDR3 residues: CSAMDRGGTGELFF. CDR3 DNA: TGCAGTGCAATGGACAGGGGCGGCACCGGGGAGCTGTTTTTT.

The J gene is TRBJ2-7, the V gene TRBV30; D is possibly TRBD2 (6 bases). Germline lookup yields CDR1 GTSNPN and CDR2 SVGIG (reference sequence). The germline V and J ends were trimmed by 4 bases and 0 bases, with 13 bases remaining between them. This CDR3 comprises 14 residues. The CDR3 DNA follows: TGTGCCTGGACTCGGGGGAGACCCTCCTACGAGCAGTACTTC. It is translated as CAWTRGRPSYEQYF.

V usage is TRBV11-1 and J usage is TRBJ1-5, with D hard to call. Trimming stripped 3 bases from V and 3 bases from J, with 15 bases between. Germline V lookup: CDR1 SGHAT, CDR2 FQDESV (reference sequence). The CDR3 runs to 16 residues. Here the CDR3 reads CASSFTSGSSNQPQHF. The CDR3, as DNA: TGTGCCAGCAGCTTCACTTCCGGCAGTTCCAATCAGCCCCAGCATTTT.

The chain recombines TRBV6-5 with TRBJ2-5; 16 nucleotides agree with TRBD2. The CDR3 is 18 residues long. The germline V gene encodes CDR1 MNHEY and CDR2 SVGAGI. Losses at the gene ends were 2 bases for V and 0 bases for J; bases not matched to a gene: 3. The CDR3 sequence: CASSYGTSGREYQETQYF. Here the CDR3 DNA reads TGTGCCAGCAGTTACGGGACTAGCGGGAGGGAGTACCAAGAGACCCAGTACTTC.

CDR3 DNA: TGTGCCAGCAGACTGACACCTAGCAGGCACCCCTCTGGGGCCAACGTCCTGACTTTC. Translated, it gives CASRLTPSRHPSGANVLTF. The chain combines TRBV25-1 with TRBJ2-6; maybe TRBD2 (5 bases). Per the germline V gene, CDR1 is MGHDK and CDR2 is SYGVNS. This CDR3 has 19 residues. V lost 6 bases and J 0 bases, leaving 21 bases between the germline ends.

This clonotype appeared many times. The chain couples TRBV12-3 or TRBV12-4 to TRBJ2-7; D is possibly TRBD1 (6 bases). The CDR3 loop spans 15 amino acids. V was trimmed by 8 bases and J by 2 bases, leaving 19 bases between them. The CDR3 sequence is CASRLIDRSPYEQYF. DNA of the CDR3: TGTGCCAGCCGCCTAATCGACAGGAGCCCCTACGAGCAGTACTTC.

This clonotype came up a few times. The CDR3 does not close with the conserved phenylalanine or tryptophan, likely indicating a read error. The chain joins TRBV19 to TRBJ1-2; D is possibly TRBD1 (6 bases). V was pared by 3 bases and J by 3 bases, with 11 bases between. CDR3 length: 14 amino acids. Germline lookup yields CDR1 LNHDA and CDR2 SQIVND (reference sequence). CDR3 in DNA: TGTGCCAGTAGTATTCGAGCAGGGGACTATGGCTACACCCTC. Encoded protein: CASSIRAGDYGYTL.

This clonotype was detected ten times or more. This sequence joins TRBV18 and TRBJ1-1; 7 bases match TRBD1. J gave up 0 bases and V 4 bases, and 2 bases lay outside the gene matches. From germline, CDR1 is KGHSH and CDR2 LQKENI. CDR3 length: 14 residues. This CDR3 reads CASSLGQVNTEAFF. The DNA for the CDR3 is TGTGCCAGCTCACTTGGACAGGTGAACACTGAAGCTTTCTTT.

This clonotype showed up many times. The V call is TRBV5-1, the J call TRBJ2-7; D gene unclear. The CDR3 covers 16 residues. Germline V CDR1 and CDR2: SGHRS, YFSETQ. V was trimmed by 3 bases and J by 1 base, leaving 17 bases between them. The CDR3 region has the DNA TGCGCCAGCAGCTCCGATTCGGGCCCCCTGTCCTACGAGCAGTACTTC. It yields the protein CASSSDSGPLSYEQYF.

The sample holds many counts of this clonotype. The CDR3 spells CASSRSQGLQETQYF. The DNA for the CDR3 is TGTGCCAGCAGCCGTTCCCAGGGCCTTCAAGAGACCCAGTACTTC. The chain carries TRBV7-2 and TRBJ2-5, with D possibly matching TRBD1 (5 bases). The V end was cut by 5 bases, the J end by 2 bases, with 15 bases between. The CDR3 runs 15 residues. Germline CDR1 is SGHTA and CDR2 is FQGNSA.

In this sample, this clonotype turned up many times. The V and J genes are TRBV6-2 or TRBV6-3 and TRBJ2-7; D uncertain. The V end lost 2 bases, the J end lost 0 bases, and 8 bases lay between the germline ends. Germline assignment: CDR1 MNHEY and CDR2 SVGEGT. The CDR3 consists of 14 residues. For the CDR3, the DNA is TGTGCCAGCAGTTACCAGGCAGTCTCCTACGAGCAGTACTTC. This encodes CASSYQAVSYEQYF.

Ten or more counts support this clonotype. The rearrangement joins TRBV5-5 to TRBJ1-4, with TRBD1 matching over 8 bases. The V gene end was trimmed by 3 bases and the J gene end by 7 bases; junction bases not matched to a gene: 8. CDR3 size: 15 residues. Germline loops: CDR1 SGHKS, CDR2 YYEKEE (reference sequence). The CDR3 spells CASSSGQGFGEKLFF. For the CDR3, the DNA is TGTGCCAGCAGCTCTGGACAGGGTTTTGGTGAAAAACTGTTTTTT. The variable domain in full, completed from reference TRBV5-5 and TRBJ1-4, reads DAGVTQSPTHLIKTRGQQVTLRCSPISGHKSVSWYQQVLGQGPQFIFQYYEKEERGRGNFPDRFSARQFPNYSSELNVNALLLGDSALYLCASSSGQGFGEKLFFGSGTQLSVL.